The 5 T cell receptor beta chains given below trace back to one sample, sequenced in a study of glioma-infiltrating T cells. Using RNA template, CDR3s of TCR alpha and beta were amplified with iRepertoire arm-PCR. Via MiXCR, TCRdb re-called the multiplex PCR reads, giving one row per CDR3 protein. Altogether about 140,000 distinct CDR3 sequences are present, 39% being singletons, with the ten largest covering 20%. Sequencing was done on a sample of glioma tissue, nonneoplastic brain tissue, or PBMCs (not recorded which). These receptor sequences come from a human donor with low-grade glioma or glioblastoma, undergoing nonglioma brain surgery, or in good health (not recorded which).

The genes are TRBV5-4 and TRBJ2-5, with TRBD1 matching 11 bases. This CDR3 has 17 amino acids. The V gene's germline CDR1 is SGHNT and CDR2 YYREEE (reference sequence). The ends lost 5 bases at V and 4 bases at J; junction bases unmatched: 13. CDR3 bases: TGTGCCAGCAGATCCCCTTCCGGGACAGGGGGAGGAGAGACCCAGTACTTC. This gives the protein CASRSPSGTGGGETQYF.

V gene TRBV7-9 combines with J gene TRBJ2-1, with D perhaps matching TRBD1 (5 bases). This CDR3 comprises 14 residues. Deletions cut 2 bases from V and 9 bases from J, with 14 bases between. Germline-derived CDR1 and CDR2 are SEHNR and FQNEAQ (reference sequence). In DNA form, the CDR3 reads TGTGCCAGCAGCTTACTTGGCGACAGCCTTGAGCAGTTCTTC. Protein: CASSLLGDSLEQFF.

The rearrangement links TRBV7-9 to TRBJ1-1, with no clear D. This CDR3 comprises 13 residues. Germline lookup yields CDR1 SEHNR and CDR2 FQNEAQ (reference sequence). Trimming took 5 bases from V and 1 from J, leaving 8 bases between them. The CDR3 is CASSSTQNTEAFF. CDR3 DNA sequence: TGTGCCAGCAGCAGTACACAGAACACTGAAGCTTTCTTT.

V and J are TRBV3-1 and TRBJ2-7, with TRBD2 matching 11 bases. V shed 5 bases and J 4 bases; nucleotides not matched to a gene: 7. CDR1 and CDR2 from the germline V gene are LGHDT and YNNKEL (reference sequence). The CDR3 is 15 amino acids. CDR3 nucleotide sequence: TGTGCCAGCAGCTTTGGGACTAGCGGACAGTACGAGCAGTACTTC. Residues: CASSFGTSGQYEQYF.

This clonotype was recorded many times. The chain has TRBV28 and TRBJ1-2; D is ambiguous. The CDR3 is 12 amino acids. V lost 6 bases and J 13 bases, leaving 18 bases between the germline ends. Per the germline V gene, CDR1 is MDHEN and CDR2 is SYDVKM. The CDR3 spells CASSSIGVLPTF. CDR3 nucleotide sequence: TGTGCCAGCAGCTCCATTGGAGTCCTACCCACCTTC.